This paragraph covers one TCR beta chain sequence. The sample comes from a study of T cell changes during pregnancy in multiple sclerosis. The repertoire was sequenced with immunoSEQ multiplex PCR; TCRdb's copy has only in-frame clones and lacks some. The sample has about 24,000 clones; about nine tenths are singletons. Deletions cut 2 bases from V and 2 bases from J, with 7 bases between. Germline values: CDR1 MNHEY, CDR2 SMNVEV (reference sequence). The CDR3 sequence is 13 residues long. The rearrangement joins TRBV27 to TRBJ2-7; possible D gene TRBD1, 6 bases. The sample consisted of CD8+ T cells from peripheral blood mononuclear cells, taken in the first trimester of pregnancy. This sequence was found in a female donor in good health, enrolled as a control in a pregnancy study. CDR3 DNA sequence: TGTGCCAGCAGTTTAGGACAGACCTACGAGCAGTACTTC. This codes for CASSLGQTYEQYF.